What follows are 13 T cell receptor beta chains derived from one specimen sequenced in a study of T cells after yellow fever vaccination. A single record per CDR3 protein comes from TCRdb applying MiXCR to the 5' RACE reads. The sample lists 300,000 or so distinct CDR3 sequences; about 7.8% were seen once. The sample consisted of PBMCs, taken about 49 days after the first yellow fever vaccination. All receptors derive from a young man who received the YFV17D yellow fever vaccine.

This clonotype was seen more than once but under ten times. The chain joins TRBV15 to TRBJ2-5; 9 positions match TRBD1. Germline V gene lookup returns CDR1 LNHNV and CDR2 YYDKDF (reference sequence). This CDR3 has 15 residues. With 4 bases clipped from V and 4 bases from J, the junction kept 7 bases outside the gene matches. CDR3 protein: CATSKPDRGIETQYF. The CDR3 DNA follows: TGTGCCACCAGCAAACCCGACAGGGGGATAGAGACCCAGTACTTC.

This clonotype appeared a few times. This rearrangement joins TRBV7-2 to TRBJ2-1; D unclear. The germline CDR1 and CDR2 sequences are SGHTA and FQGNSA. Trimming cost V 1 base and J 0 bases, with 7 bases left between them. The CDR3 spans 15 residues. The CDR3 coding sequence is TGTGCCAGCAGCTTAGAGGTTTTCTCCTACAATGAGCAGTTCTTC. Translated, it gives CASSLEVFSYNEQFF.

The chain couples TRBV3-1 to TRBJ1-1; D is uncertain. V lost 3 bases to trimming and J lost 5 bases, with 10 bases between them. Germline CDR1 and CDR2: LGHDT and YNNKEL (reference sequence). The CDR3 has 13 residues. The CDR3 spells CASSHEDRTEAFF. CDR3 DNA sequence: TGTGCCAGCAGCCATGAGGACCGTACTGAAGCTTTCTTT.

The chain employs TRBV4-1 and TRBJ2-1, with D unclear. V lost 5 bases, J lost 7 bases, and 15 bases lay in between. This CDR3 is 14 amino acids long. Germline CDR1 is MGHRA and CDR2 is YSYEKL. Here the CDR3 reads CASSERVGFNEQFF. As DNA, the CDR3 is TGCGCCAGCAGCGAAAGGGTAGGGTTTAATGAGCAGTTCTTC.

This clonotype has only a few counts. The chain has TRBV29-1 and TRBJ2-5; 9 bases agree with TRBD2. V gave up 7 bases and J gave up 5 bases; unmatched junction bases: 5. CDR3 length: 12 amino acids. Germline V gives CDR1 SQVTM, CDR2 ANQGSEA. The CDR3 nucleotides are TGCAGCGCCAACCTAGCGGGGGAGACCCAGTACTTC. It yields the protein CSANLAGETQYF.

The chain joins TRBV25-1 to TRBJ2-5; 7 bases match TRBD1. The germline V gene encodes CDR1 MGHDK and CDR2 SYGVNS. V shed 4 bases, J shed 0 bases, and the junction held 8 bases outside the gene matches. The CDR3 spans 16 residues. The CDR3 coding sequence is TGTGCCAGCAGTGGCCGGGACAGTTGGTACCAAGAGACCCAGTACTTC. It encodes CASSGRDSWYQETQYF.

This sequence joins TRBV12-3 or TRBV12-4 and TRBJ2-3; TRBD2 matches at 12 bases. J lost 2 bases, V lost 7 bases, and 4 bases had no gene match. CDR3 length: 15 residues. CDR3 protein: CASKLAGGLTDTQYF. CDR3 nucleotides: TGTGCCAGCAAACTAGCGGGGGGCCTCACAGATACGCAGTATTTT.

This clonotype came up a few times. The J gene is TRBJ2-7, the V gene TRBV6-5; 8 bases map to TRBD1. Germline CDR1 and CDR2: MNHEY and SVGAGI. This CDR3 region has 15 residues. With 0 bases clipped from V and 4 bases from J, the junction kept 5 bases outside the gene matches. The DNA for the CDR3 is TGTGCCAGCAGTTACTCGCAGGGGGCTGAGTACGAGCAGTACGTC. As protein: CASSYSQGAEYEQYV.

The chain couples TRBV28 to TRBJ2-3; 9 nucleotides align to TRBD2. The germline CDR1 and CDR2 sequences are MDHEN and SYDVKM. CDR3 length: 15 residues. The trim removed 6 bases at V and 5 bases at J, leaving 9 bases unmatched. This CDR3 reads CASSPDGLALDTQYF. DNA for the CDR3: TGTGCCAGCAGCCCTGACGGACTAGCGCTAGATACGCAGTATTTT.

The sample holds many counts of this clonotype. The CDR3 protein is CASSLGRRETQYF. CDR3 sequence (DNA): TGTGCCAGCAGCTTGGGTAGACGGGAGACCCAGTACTTC. The gene calls are TRBV12-3 or TRBV12-4 and TRBJ2-5; D gene ambiguous. CDR3 length equals 13 residues. The ends were cut back, 6 bases at V and 5 bases at J, with 13 bases in the middle.

DNA of the CDR3: TGCAGCGTTCTACTATCGGACACCGGGGAGCTGTTTTTT. It translates to CSVLLSDTGELFF. The chain combines TRBV29-1 with TRBJ2-2, with no clear D. Trimming pared 5 bases from V and 3 bases from J, leaving 10 bases between. CDR3 length equals 13 residues. Germline CDR1 and CDR2: SQVTM and ANQGSEA.

The sample holds many counts of this clonotype. The V and J genes are TRBV20-1 and TRBJ2-3; TRBD2 matches at 10 bases. After removal of 1 base from V and 2 bases from J, the junction contained 3 bases not matched to a gene. This CDR3 spans 15 amino acids. Germline V gene lookup returns CDR1 DFQATT and CDR2 SNEGSKA (reference sequence). The CDR3 reads CSARVLAGVTDTQYF. For the CDR3, the DNA is TGCAGTGCTAGAGTTCTAGCGGGGGTCACAGATACGCAGTATTTT.

This clonotype has a handful of counts. The genes are TRBV5-1 and TRBJ2-3; 7 bases are shared with TRBD1. Trimming at V came to 3 bases and at J to 0 bases, leaving 4 bases not matched to a gene. CDR3 length: 15 residues. Per germline, CDR1 SGHRS and CDR2 YFSETQ. CDR3 sequence: CASSYGQASTDTQYF. CDR3 in DNA: TGCGCCAGCAGCTACGGACAGGCTAGCACAGATACGCAGTATTTT. The full variable domain, in which reference TRBV5-1 and TRBJ2-3 provide the parts outside the CDR3, is KAGVTQTPRYLIKTRGQQVTLSCSPISGHRSVSWYQQTPGQGLQFLFEYFSETQRNKGNFPGRFSGRQFSNSRSEMNVSTLELGDSALYLCASSYGQASTDTQYFGPGTRLTVL.